The 9 T cell receptor beta chains below were found in one sample sequenced in a study of T cell responses to AZD1222 COVID-19 vaccine. Profiled with immunoSEQ multiplex PCR; TCRdb holds only in-frame clones, not every one. The profile shows 90,000 to 120,000 clones, around nine tenths of them singletons. The source material was peripheral blood, sampled on day 0 of AZD1222 vaccination. Source of these receptors: an adult in good health.

The V and J genes are TRBV5-1 and TRBJ1-5; D unclear. CDR1 is SGHRS, CDR2 YFSETQ, per germline. The CDR3 is 15 residues long. The V end lost 0 bases, the J end lost 0 bases, and 7 bases lay between the germline ends. The CDR3 bases are TGCGCCAGCAGCTTGGATAGTTATAGCAATCAGCCCCAGCATTTT. It codes for CASSLDSYSNQPQHF.

The chain has TRBV4-1 and TRBJ2-3, with TRBD2 matching 7 bases. The V gene end was trimmed by 1 base and the J gene end by 5 bases; junction bases not matched to a gene: 9. The CDR3 extends over 16 amino acids. Germline CDR1 MGHRA, CDR2 YSYEKL. CDR3 region: CASSQGPGLREDTQYF. The CDR3 DNA follows: TGCGCCAGCAGCCAAGGACCGGGACTAAGGGAAGATACGCAGTATTTT.

This clone was seen only once. The J gene is TRBJ2-1, the V gene TRBV28; D might be TRBD2 (6 bases). This CDR3 has 16 amino acids. Trimming cost V 1 base and J 4 bases, with 14 bases left between them. Germline assignment: CDR1 MDHEN and CDR2 SYDVKM. The CDR3 sequence is CASSLLDGGGYNEQFF. The DNA of the CDR3 is TGTGCCAGCAGTTTATTGGACGGGGGTGGTTACAATGAGCAGTTCTTC.

The V call is TRBV7-2, the J call TRBJ2-7; D may be TRBD1 or TRBD2 (6 bases each). Trimming took off 3 bases at V and 7 bases at J, with 10 bases between the two ends. The CDR3 is made up of 12 amino acids. Germline V gene lookup returns CDR1 SGHTA and CDR2 FQGNSA. The CDR3 DNA follows: TGTGCCAGCAGCTTCGGGGGCGGAGAGCAGTACTTC. Its protein is CASSFGGGEQYF.

The chain has TRBV7-6 and TRBJ2-3; 11 bases are shared with TRBD2. V lost 5 bases, J lost 4 bases, and 5 bases stayed unmatched. The V gene's germline CDR1 is SGHVS and CDR2 FNYEAQ. This CDR3 is 15 amino acids long. The CDR3 sequence is CASSATSGDADTQYF. The CDR3, as DNA: TGTGCCAGCAGCGCGACTAGCGGGGACGCAGATACGCAGTATTTT.

This chain links TRBV28 with TRBJ2-7; perhaps TRBD1 as D (6 bases). This CDR3 is built from 18 residues. The V gene lost 5 bases and the J gene lost 6 bases, with 29 bases spanning the gap. From germline, CDR1 is MDHEN and CDR2 SYDVKM. CDR3 bases: TGTGCCAGCAGTACCGGGACATTTCCCTTCGGGCTTCGTTCCGAGCAGTACTTC. Its translation is CASSTGTFPFGLRSEQYF. The variable domain in full, with the rest retrieved from reference TRBV28 and TRBJ2-7, is DVKVTQSSRYLVKRTGEKVFLECVQDMDHENMFWYRQDPGLGLRLIYFSYDVKMKEKGDIPEGYSVSREKKERFSLILESASTNQTSMYLCASSTGTFPFGLRSEQYFGPGTRLTVT.

J is TRBJ1-2 and V is TRBV3-1 (or the pseudogene TRBV3-2); 9 positions match TRBD1. The germline CDR1 and CDR2 sequences are LGHDT and YNNKEL (reference sequence). The CDR3 totals 15 residues. V was pared by 4 bases and J by 4 bases, with 7 bases of the junction left unmatched. Written as DNA, the CDR3 is TGTGCCAGCAGCCCCCTCGACAGGGGGATCTATGGCTACACCTTC. As protein: CASSPLDRGIYGYTF.

V usage is TRBV23-1 and J usage is TRBJ2-2, with TRBD1 identical over 8 bases. TRBV23-1 is reported as an ORF; its role is uncertain. The CDR3 extends over 16 amino acids. Losses at the gene ends were 6 bases for V and 1 base for J; bases not matched to a gene: 7. CDR3 DNA sequence: TGCGCCAGCAGAAGATTAGGACAGGGGAACACCGGGGAGCTGTTTTTT. This sequence encodes CASRRLGQGNTGELFF.

The sample holds a few counts of this clone. V gene TRBV7-2 combines with J gene TRBJ2-7; the D gene could be TRBD1 or TRBD2 (6 bases each). CDR1 and CDR2 from the germline V gene are SGHTA and FQGNSA. The CDR3 runs to 16 residues. With 1 base removed from V and 1 base from J, the gap between germline ends came to 14 bases. The CDR3 nucleotides are TGTGCCAGCAGCTTAGGTTTTGGGGGGCCGTCCTACGAGCAGTACTTC. Encoded protein: CASSLGFGGPSYEQYF.